The text below deals with one TCR beta chain. The antigen is unknown. Each gene name is a mouse one. The read is 1 residue too short to cover the CDR3 end, so that end is filled in from the germline J gene. The entry originates in a study of tissue T cells after allogeneic stem cell transplantation. The study, taken as a whole, reports: Sampling depth was limited, and the cohort was small and clinically varied.

Only in-frame clones appear in the TCRdb table, and some are missing; sequencing was by immunoSEQ multiplex PCR. The sample contains about 4,600 clones, about 49% of which appear only once. The germline V gene encodes CDR1 SNHLY and CDR2 FYNGKV (reference sequence). This CDR3 region has 14 residues. Trimming cost V 0 bases and J 4 bases, with 7 bases left between them. Time point described: mouse harvest day 14 after allogeneic transplant. Each mouse received 10^7 T-cell-depleted marrow cells plus 10^6 splenic CD5+ T cells by tail vein. Sample: lymph node tissue. The chain carries TRBV3 and TRBJ1-3; D is possibly TRBD1 (5 bases). The clonotype comes from a female BALB/c mouse given C57BL/6 T cells with graft-versus-host disease after an allogeneic hematopoietic cell transplant. CDR3: CASSLAGVGNTLYF. CDR3 DNA (partial): TGTGCCAGCAGCTTAGCAGGGGTCGGAAATACGCTCTAT.